This TCR beta chain was recovered during a study of CD8 T cells in Susac syndrome. Trimming cost V 1 base and J 4 bases, with 13 bases left between them. CDR3 length equals 15 residues. Germline lookup yields CDR1 LGHNA and CDR2 YSLEER. RNA amounts of roughly 0.5 to 1 ug underwent reverse transcription with random hexamers. immunoSEQ multiplex PCR amplified TCR beta CDR3 across 54 Vbeta, 13 Jbeta. In TCRdb, the immunoSEQ multiplex PCR reads were re-called with MiXCR into one record per CDR3 protein. Counted here are 160,000 or so distinct CDR3 sequences, about 92% occurring once; the ten biggest clones make up around 0.08%.

The source is a human donor in good health. The V call is TRBV4-3, the J call TRBJ1-2, with D perhaps matching TRBD1 (6 bases). The sequencing input was CD4+ T cells from PBMCs. The CDR3 loop is CASSQGAGEGYGYTF. In DNA form, the CDR3 reads TGCGCCAGCAGCCAAGGGGCAGGGGAGGGCTATGGCTACACCTTC.